One sample yielded the 17 T cell receptor beta chains listed below, sequenced in a study of blood T cell repertoires in COVID-19. Assay: immunoSEQ multiplex PCR; the TCRdb copy retains only in-frame clones and omits some. Among approximately 130,000 clones listed, around three quarters were seen once. Sequenced input: peripheral blood. The receptors stem from a human donor in a cohort sampled during active COVID-19.

The CDR3 is CASSLNGDSLGQYF. Here the CDR3 DNA reads TGTGCCAGCAGTTTAAATGGAGACAGTTTGGGGCAGTACTTC. The chain uses TRBV27 and TRBJ2-7, with a weak D call TRBD1 (5 bases). The CDR3 is made up of 14 amino acids. Per the germline V gene, CDR1 is MNHEY and CDR2 is SMNVEV (reference sequence). V was trimmed by 2 bases and J by 9 bases, leaving 17 bases between them.

The chain has TRBV7-9 and TRBJ2-2; TRBD2 agrees at 8 bases. Germline V gene data show CDR1 as SEHNR and CDR2 as FQNEAQ (reference sequence). The V segment lost 6 bases and the J segment 5 bases; nucleotides outside the gene matches: 11. The CDR3 sequence is 16 residues long. DNA of the CDR3: TGTGCCAGCAGAGCTCGGGGGGGCGCTGGGACCGGGGAGCTGTTTTTT. It encodes CASRARGGAGTGELFF.

The chain couples TRBV5-6 to TRBJ1-1, with 9 bases aligning to TRBD1. CDR3 length: 15 residues. Germline CDR1 is SGHDT and CDR2 is YYEEEE. V shed 4 bases, J shed 4 bases, and the junction held 8 bases outside the gene matches. The CDR3 region is CASSPATGGGTEAFF. As DNA, the CDR3 is TGTGCCAGCAGCCCCGCAACAGGGGGCGGCACTGAAGCTTTCTTT.

This chain connects TRBV29-1 to TRBJ1-1; the D gene is possibly TRBD1 (5 bases). CDR3 length equals 11 residues. V was pared by 7 bases and J by 2 bases, with 8 bases between. Germline CDR1 is SQVTM and CDR2 is ANQGSEA. CDR3 residues: CSGGGNTEAFF. The DNA of the CDR3 is TGCAGCGGCGGGGGAAACACTGAAGCTTTCTTT. The variable domain in full, with the rest retrieved from reference TRBV29-1 and TRBJ1-1, is SAVISQKPSRDICQRGTSLTIQCQVDSQVTMMFWYRQQPGQSLTLIATANQGSEATYESGFVIDKFPISRPNLTFSTLTVSNMSPEDSSIYLCSGGGNTEAFFGQGTRLTVV.

This chain connects TRBV7-2 to TRBJ2-3; 10 bases line up with TRBD2. Germline CDR1 is SGHTA and CDR2 is FQGNSA. This CDR3 contains 16 residues. V dropped 4 bases and J dropped 1; count of bases not matched to a gene: 5. The chain's CDR3 is CASSSGLAAGTDTQYF. The CDR3 nucleotides read TGTGCCAGCAGCTCCGGACTAGCGGCCGGCACAGATACGCAGTATTTT.

This clone showed up just a few times. The rearrangement uses TRBV9 and TRBJ2-1; 8 nucleotides align to TRBD1. The CDR3 is 17 amino acids. Per germline, CDR1 SGDLS and CDR2 YYNGEE. V lost 4 bases to trimming and J lost 0 bases; unmatched junction nucleotides: 9. In DNA form, the CDR3 reads TGTGCCAGCAGCTTCCGGGGACAGGCGAGCTCCTACAATGAGCAGTTCTTC. As protein: CASSFRGQASSYNEQFF.

The chain links TRBV28 to TRBJ2-4; 7 nucleotides match TRBD2. Looked up from germline, CDR1 is MDHEN and CDR2 is SYDVKM. V dropped 7 bases and J dropped 2; count of bases not matched to a gene: 5. The CDR3 consists of 14 residues. This CDR3 is CASNAGATKNIQYF. CDR3 in DNA: TGTGCCAGCAACGCGGGAGCTACCAAAAACATTCAGTACTTC. Full variable domain (missing parts from reference TRBV28 and TRBJ2-4): DVKVTQSSRYLVKRTGEKVFLECVQDMDHENMFWYRQDPGLGLRLIYFSYDVKMKEKGDIPEGYSVSREKKERFSLILESASTNQTSMYLCASNAGATKNIQYFGAGTRLSVL.

The genes are TRBV19 and TRBJ1-5; 12 nucleotides match TRBD1. Trimming cost V 11 bases and J 2 bases; bases outside gene matches: 16. The germline CDR1 and CDR2 sequences are LNHDA and SQIVND (reference sequence). CDR3 length: 18 amino acids. The CDR3, as DNA: TGTGCCGCCGAGGCCCGGGACAGGGGGCCCCGGGGCAATCAGCCCCAGCATTTT. Translating gives CAAEARDRGPRGNQPQHF.

The chain carries TRBV6-5 and TRBJ2-6; D ambiguous. Germline loops: CDR1 MNHEY, CDR2 SVGAGI. CDR3 length: 15 residues. Trimming stripped 7 bases from V and 4 bases from J, with 14 bases between. The CDR3 coding sequence is TGTGCCAGCACTAAAGATGGTCGGGGGGCCAACGTCCTGACTTTC. Its protein product is CASTKDGRGANVLTF.

The rearrangement links TRBV24-1 to TRBJ2-1; 12 bases fit TRBD2. CDR3 size: 16 residues. The germline V gene encodes CDR1 KGHDR and CDR2 SFDVKD. Trimming at V came to 4 bases and at J to 4 bases, leaving 4 bases not matched to a gene. CDR3 region: CATSELAGGGYNEQFF. The CDR3 DNA follows: TGTGCCACCAGTGAACTAGCGGGGGGCGGTTACAATGAGCAGTTCTTC.

V and J are TRBV5-6 and TRBJ1-5, with TRBD1 identical over 8 bases. CDR1 is SGHDT, CDR2 YYEEEE, per germline. The CDR3 has 16 amino acids. Unmatched junction bases numbered 9, after V lost 4 bases and J lost 3 bases. CDR3 residues: CASSRTGGSINQPQHF. CDR3 in DNA: TGTGCCAGCAGCCGAACAGGGGGGAGTATCAATCAGCCCCAGCATTTT.

The V gene is TRBV30, the J gene TRBJ2-5, with TRBD2 identical over 8 bases. Germline CDR1 GTSNPN, CDR2 SVGIG (reference sequence). The CDR3 is 17 residues long. The ends lost 2 bases at V and 3 bases at J; junction bases unmatched: 14. CDR3 nucleotides: TGTGCCTGGAGTACCCCGGGGGGGGGCGGCCGAGAAGAGACCCAGTACTTC. It encodes CAWSTPGGGGREETQYF.

The chain recombines TRBV6-5 with TRBJ2-3; TRBD1 matches 10 bases. CDR1 is MNHEY, CDR2 SVGAGI, per germline. With 4 bases clipped from V and 4 bases from J, the junction kept 5 bases outside the gene matches. The CDR3 spans 15 residues. Written as DNA, the CDR3 is TGTGCCAGCAGTTCCCGGGACAGGGGCGCAGATACGCAGTATTTT. Translated: CASSSRDRGADTQYF.

The chain joins TRBV18 to TRBJ1-2; 7 bases align to TRBD1. Germline CDR1 is KGHSH and CDR2 is LQKENI. CDR3 size: 13 residues. The trim removed 5 bases at V and 7 bases at J, leaving 7 bases unmatched. The CDR3 loop reads CASSATGWSGYTF. CDR3 bases: TGTGCCAGCTCAGCGACAGGGTGGAGTGGCTACACCTTC.

J is TRBJ1-2 and V is TRBV28; D is undetermined. This CDR3 is 12 amino acids long. Per the germline V gene, CDR1 is MDHEN and CDR2 is SYDVKM. Between the trimmed V and J ends, which lost 5 bases and 8 bases, there was a span of 12 bases. CDR3 nucleotide sequence: TGTGCCAGCAGTCCCGGTGTGAGCGGCTACACCTTC. Translation: CASSPGVSGYTF.

The chain couples TRBV19 to TRBJ2-4, with 7 bases fitting TRBD2. Germline trimming cut 1 base from V and 1 base from J; bases unmatched to any gene: 4. The germline CDR1 and CDR2 sequences are LNHDA and SQIVND (reference sequence). The CDR3 sequence is 16 residues long. The CDR3 region has the DNA TGTGCCAGTAGTATAGGGGCGGGGGTTGCCAAAAACATTCAGTACTTC. This gives the protein CASSIGAGVAKNIQYF.

The chain has TRBV30 and TRBJ2-5; TRBD2 matches at 7 bases. This CDR3 contains 12 residues. V was clipped by 3 bases and J by 5 bases; unmatched bases: 3. Germline CDR1 reads GTSNPN; CDR2 reads SVGIG (reference sequence). The DNA of the CDR3 is TGTGCCTGGAGCCGGCGGGGGGAGACCCAGTACTTC. Protein sequence: CAWSRRGETQYF.